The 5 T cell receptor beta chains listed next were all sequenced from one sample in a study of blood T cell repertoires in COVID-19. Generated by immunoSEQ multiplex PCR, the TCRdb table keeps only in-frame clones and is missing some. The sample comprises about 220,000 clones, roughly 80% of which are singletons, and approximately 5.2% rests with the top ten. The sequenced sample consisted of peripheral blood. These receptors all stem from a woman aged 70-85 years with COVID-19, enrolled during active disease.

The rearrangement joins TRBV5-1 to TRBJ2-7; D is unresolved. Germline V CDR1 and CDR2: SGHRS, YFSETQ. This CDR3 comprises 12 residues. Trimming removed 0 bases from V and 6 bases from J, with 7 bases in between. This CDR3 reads CASSLESSEQYF. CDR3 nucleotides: TGCGCCAGCAGCTTGGAATCATCCGAGCAGTACTTC.

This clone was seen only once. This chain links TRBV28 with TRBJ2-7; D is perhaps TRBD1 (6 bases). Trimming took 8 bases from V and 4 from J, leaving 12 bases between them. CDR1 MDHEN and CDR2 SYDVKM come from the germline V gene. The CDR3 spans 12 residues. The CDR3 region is CASGGAGYEQYF. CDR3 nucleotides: TGTGCCAGCGGGGGCGCAGGGTACGAGCAGTACTTC.

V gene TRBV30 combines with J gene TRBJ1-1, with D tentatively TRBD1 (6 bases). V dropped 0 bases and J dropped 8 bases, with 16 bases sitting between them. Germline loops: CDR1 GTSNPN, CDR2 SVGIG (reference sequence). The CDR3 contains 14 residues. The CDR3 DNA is TGTGCCTGGAGTGTAAGACTTGAAGGGGGAGAAGCTTTCTTT. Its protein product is CAWSVRLEGGEAFF.

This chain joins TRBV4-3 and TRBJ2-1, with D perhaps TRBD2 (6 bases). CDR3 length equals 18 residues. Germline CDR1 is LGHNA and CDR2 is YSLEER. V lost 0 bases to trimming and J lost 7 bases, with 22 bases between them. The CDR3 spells CASSQDTAGSGRRNEQFF. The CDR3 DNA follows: TGCGCCAGCAGCCAAGATACCGCGGGGAGCGGTCGACGGAATGAGCAGTTCTTC.

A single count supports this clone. The CDR3 loop is CASSLEEIPKSNTEAFF. The CDR3 DNA reads as TGTGCCAGCAGCTTAGAAGAAATTCCTAAATCGAACACTGAAGCTTTCTTT. This sequence joins TRBV7-8 and TRBJ1-1; the D is unclear. Germline loops: CDR1 SGHVS, CDR2 FQNEAQ. V was clipped by 1 base and J by 1 base, with 16 bases between them. This CDR3 spans 17 amino acids.